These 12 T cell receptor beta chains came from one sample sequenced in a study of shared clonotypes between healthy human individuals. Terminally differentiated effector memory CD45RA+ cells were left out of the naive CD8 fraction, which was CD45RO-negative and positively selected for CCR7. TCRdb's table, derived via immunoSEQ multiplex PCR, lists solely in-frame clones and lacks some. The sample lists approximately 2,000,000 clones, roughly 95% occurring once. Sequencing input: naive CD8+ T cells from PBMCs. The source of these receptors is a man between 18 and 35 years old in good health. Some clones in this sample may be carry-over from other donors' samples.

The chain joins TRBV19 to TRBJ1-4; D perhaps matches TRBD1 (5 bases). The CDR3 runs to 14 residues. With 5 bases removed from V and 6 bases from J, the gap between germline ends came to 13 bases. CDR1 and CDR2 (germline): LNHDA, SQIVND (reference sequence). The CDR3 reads CASSFQGRHEKLFF. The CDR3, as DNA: TGTGCCAGTAGTTTCCAGGGACGTCATGAAAAACTGTTTTTT. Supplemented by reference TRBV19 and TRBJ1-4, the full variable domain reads DGGITQSPKYLFRKEGQNVTLSCEQNLNHDAMYWYRQDPGQGLRLIYYSQIVNDFQKGDIAEGYSVSREKKESFPLTVTSAQKNPTAFYLCASSFQGRHEKLFFGSGTQLSVL.

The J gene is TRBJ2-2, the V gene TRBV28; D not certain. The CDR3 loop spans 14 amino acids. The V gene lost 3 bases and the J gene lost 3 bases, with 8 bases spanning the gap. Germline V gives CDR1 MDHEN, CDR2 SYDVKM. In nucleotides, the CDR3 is TGTGCCAGCAGTTTGTGGGGATACACCGGGGAGCTGTTTTTT. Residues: CASSLWGYTGELFF.

The CDR3 coding sequence is TGTGCCAGCAGTTATAGGCTAGCGGGGAACACAGATACGCAGTATTTT. This encodes CASSYRLAGNTDTQYF. The chain uses TRBV6-5 and TRBJ2-3; TRBD2 matches 9 bases. V lost 3 bases, J lost 2 bases, and 6 bases stayed unmatched. Germline CDR1 MNHEY, CDR2 SVGAGI. The CDR3 has 16 residues.

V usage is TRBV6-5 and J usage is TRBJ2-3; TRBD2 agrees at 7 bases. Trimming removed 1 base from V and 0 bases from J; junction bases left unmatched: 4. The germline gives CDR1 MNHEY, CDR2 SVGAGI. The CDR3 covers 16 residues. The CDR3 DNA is TGTGCCAGCAGTTACTACCTAGCGGCTAGCACAGATACGCAGTATTTT. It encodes CASSYYLAASTDTQYF.

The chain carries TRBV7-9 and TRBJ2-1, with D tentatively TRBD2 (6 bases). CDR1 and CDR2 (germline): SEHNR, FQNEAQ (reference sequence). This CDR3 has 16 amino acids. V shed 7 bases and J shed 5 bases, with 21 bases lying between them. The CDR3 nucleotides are TGTGCCAGCAACTCGGGGGTCGGGGATAGGGACAATGAGCAGTTCTTC. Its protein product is CASNSGVGDRDNEQFF.

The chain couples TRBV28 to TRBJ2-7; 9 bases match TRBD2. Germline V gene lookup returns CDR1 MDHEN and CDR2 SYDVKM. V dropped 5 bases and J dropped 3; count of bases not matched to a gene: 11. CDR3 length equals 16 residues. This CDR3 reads CASSQIAGAVYYEQYF. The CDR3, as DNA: TGTGCCAGCAGTCAGATAGCGGGAGCGGTATACTACGAGCAGTACTTC.

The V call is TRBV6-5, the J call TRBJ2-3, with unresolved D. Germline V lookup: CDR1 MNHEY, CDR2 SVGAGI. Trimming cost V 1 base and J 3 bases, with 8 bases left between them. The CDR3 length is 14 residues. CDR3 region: CASSYWAGTDTQYF. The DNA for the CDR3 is TGTGCCAGCAGTTACTGGGCAGGAACAGATACGCAGTATTTT.

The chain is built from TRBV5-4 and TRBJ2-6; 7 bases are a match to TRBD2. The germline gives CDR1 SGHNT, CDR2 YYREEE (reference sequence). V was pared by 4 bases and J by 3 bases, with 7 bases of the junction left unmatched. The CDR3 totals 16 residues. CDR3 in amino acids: CASSAPGGGGANVLTF. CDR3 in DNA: TGTGCCAGCAGCGCCCCGGGGGGAGGTGGGGCCAACGTCCTGACTTTC.

The CDR3 nucleotides read TGCGCCAGCAGCTTTACGGGACTAGGGCGGGCAGATACGCAGTATTTT. Residues: CASSFTGLGRADTQYF. The chain uses TRBV5-1 and TRBJ2-3, with 8 positions matching TRBD2. Germline lookup yields CDR1 SGHRS and CDR2 YFSETQ. Trimming removed 2 bases from V and 4 bases from J; junction bases left unmatched: 9. This CDR3 has 16 residues.

The CDR3: CASSPRGENEQFF. The CDR3 nucleotides read TGTGCCAGCAGCCCCCGGGGCGAGAATGAGCAGTTCTTC. This sequence joins TRBV11-3 and TRBJ2-1; D is tentatively TRBD1 or TRBD2 (5 bases each). V was clipped by 5 bases and J by 7 bases, with 12 bases between them. This CDR3 region has 13 residues. Looked up from germline, CDR1 is SGHNT and CDR2 is YENEEA.

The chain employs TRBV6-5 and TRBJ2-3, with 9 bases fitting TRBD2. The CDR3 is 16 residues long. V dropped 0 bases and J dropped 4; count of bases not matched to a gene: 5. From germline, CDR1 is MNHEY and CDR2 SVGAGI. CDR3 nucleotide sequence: TGTGCCAGCAGTTACTCTCTGGGACTAGCAGCAGATACGCAGTATTTT. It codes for CASSYSLGLAADTQYF.

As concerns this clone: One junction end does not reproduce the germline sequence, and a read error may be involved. The CDR3 DNA reads as TGTGCCAGCAGCTTGGGACAGGGACGCCCCGCTAGGTTACTAGCCTTC. Its protein product is CASSLGQGRPARLLAF. The rearrangement links TRBV9 to TRBJ1-2; 9 positions agree with TRBD1. Germline loops: CDR1 SGDLS, CDR2 YYNGEE. This CDR3 has 16 amino acids.